These 26 T cell receptor beta chains were sequenced from one sample in a study of blood T cells in healthy people across ages. For the second PCR, which ran for about 6 to 11 cycles, a sample-barcoded 5' primer and a J-beta primer mix were used. TCRdb analysed the 5' RACE reads with MiXCR anew, one entry per CDR3 protein. In the table there are 1.5 million to 2 million distinct CDR3 sequences, roughly 27% of which are singletons. Source material: blood. These TCRs come from a woman aged 25-40 years in good health.

The gene calls are TRBV20-1 and TRBJ2-4; 8 nucleotides align to TRBD2. J was trimmed by 0 bases and V by 1 base; bases with no gene match: 5. Per germline, CDR1 DFQATT and CDR2 SNEGSKA (reference sequence). The CDR3 runs 16 residues. The chain's CDR3 is CSARGREGLAKNIQYF. The CDR3, as DNA: TGCAGTGCTAGAGGTCGGGAGGGCCTAGCCAAAAACATTCAGTACTTC.

The chain is built from TRBV7-2 and TRBJ2-7; TRBD1 might be the D (5 bases). Trimming cost V 4 bases and J 3 bases, with 10 bases left between them. The germline gives CDR1 SGHTA, CDR2 FQGNSA. The CDR3 is made up of 13 amino acids. In nucleotides, the CDR3 is TGTGCCAGCAGCTCGACAGCCAACTACGAGCAGTACTTC. Translation: CASSSTANYEQYF.

About this clonotype: Its ends do not fully match the called genes, so a read error is possible. The chain carries TRBV12-3 or TRBV12-4 and TRBJ1-4; TRBD1 matches at 9 bases. The length of the CDR3 is 14 residues. The CDR3 sequence: CASSPQGANGKLFF. CDR3 coding DNA: TGTGCCAGCAGTCCACAGGGGGCGAATGGAAAACTGTTTTTT.

This chain links TRBV20-1 with TRBJ2-1, with a tentative D call TRBD2 (6 bases). Deletions cut 5 bases from V and 1 base from J, with 21 bases between. This CDR3 is built from 17 residues. From germline, CDR1 is DFQATT and CDR2 SNEGSKA (reference sequence). The CDR3 DNA reads TGCAGTGCTCGGATTCCGGCTAGCGTTGAATCCTACAATGAGCAGTTCTTC. It yields the protein CSARIPASVESYNEQFF.

Concerning this clonotype itself: At one of its ends the junction is not consistent with the germline gene, which may arise from a read error. The chain employs TRBV18 and TRBJ2-3; TRBD2 aligns across 10 bases. The CDR3 runs to 15 residues. The germline gives CDR1 KGHSH, CDR2 LQKENI. As DNA, the CDR3 is TGTGCCAGCTCCCCTAGCGGGAGTCACACAGATGCGCAGTATTTT. Translation: CASSPSGSHTDAQYF. The entire variable domain, with the rest obtained from reference TRBV18 and TRBJ2-3, is as follows: NAGVMQNPRHLVRRRGQEARLRCSPMKGHSHVYWYRQLPEEGLKFMVYLQKENIIDESGMPKERFSAEFPKEGPSILRIQQVVRGDSAAYFCASSPSGSHTDAQYFGPGTRLTVL.

This clonotype has more than one count but fewer than ten. This chain connects TRBV9 to TRBJ2-3; D possibly corresponds to TRBD2 (6 bases). Between the trimmed V and J ends, which lost 3 bases and 0 bases, there was a span of 14 bases. The germline CDR1 and CDR2 sequences are SGDLS and YYNGEE. The CDR3 covers 16 residues. CDR3 amino acids: CASSALWGTSTDTQYF. The CDR3 DNA reads as TGTGCCAGCAGCGCTCTATGGGGGACTAGCACAGATACGCAGTATTTT. Together with reference TRBV9 and TRBJ2-3, the CDR3 gives the full variable domain: DSGVTQTPKHLITATGQRVTLRCSPRSGDLSVYWYQQSLDQGLQFLIQYYNGEERAKGNILERFSAQQFPDLHSELNLSSLELGDSALYFCASSALWGTSTDTQYFGPGTRLTVL.

The rearrangement uses TRBV5-5 and TRBJ1-5, with a weak D call TRBD1 (6 bases). Trimming removed 3 bases at V and 5 bases at J, with 12 bases between. There are 14 residues in the CDR3. Germline V gene sequence: CDR1 SGHKS, CDR2 YYEKEE (reference sequence). The CDR3 protein is CASSYGGHDQPQHF. In DNA, the CDR3 is TGTGCCAGCAGCTACGGGGGCCACGATCAGCCCCAGCATTTT.

The chain carries TRBV11-2 and TRBJ2-5, with D hard to call. CDR1 SGHAT and CDR2 FQNNGV come from the germline V gene. CDR3 length equals 19 residues. Trimming took off 5 bases at V and 2 bases at J, with 27 bases between the two ends. Here the CDR3 DNA reads TGTGCCAGCAGCGATAGGCGTAGGTTACGAGGAGATAAACAAGAGACCCAGTACTTC. It yields the protein CASSDRRRLRGDKQETQYF. The full variable domain, in which reference TRBV11-2 and TRBJ2-5 provide the parts outside the CDR3, is EAGVAQSPRYKIIEKRQSVAFWCNPISGHATLYWYQQILGQGPKLLIQFQNNGVVDDSQLPKDRFSAERLKGVDSTLKIQPAKLEDSAVYLCASSDRRRLRGDKQETQYFGPGTRLLVL.

The chain has TRBV2 and TRBJ2-1; 10 nucleotides agree with TRBD2. This CDR3 comprises 13 residues. CDR1 SNHLY and CDR2 FYNNEI come from the germline V gene. The ends lost 7 bases at V and 8 bases at J; junction bases unmatched: 5. The chain's CDR3 is CASNPSGSDEQFF. As DNA, the CDR3 is TGTGCCAGCAACCCTAGCGGGAGTGATGAGCAGTTCTTC.

The sample holds a few counts of this clonotype. The rearrangement links TRBV12-3 or TRBV12-4 to TRBJ2-3; 10 nucleotides align to TRBD2. CDR3 length equals 14 residues. V gave up 6 bases and J gave up 5 bases; unmatched junction bases: 5. The CDR3 nucleotides read TGTGCCAGCAGAACTAGCGGGATTCTAGATACGCAGTATTTT. Translation gives CASRTSGILDTQYF.

This clonotype showed up just a few times. This chain connects TRBV20-1 to TRBJ2-3; D unresolved. The V end was cut by 7 bases, the J end by 9 bases, with 11 bases between. Germline assignment: CDR1 DFQATT and CDR2 SNEGSKA (reference sequence). The CDR3 covers 10 residues. The CDR3 loop reads CSGSSGTQYF. DNA for the CDR3: TGCAGTGGGTCGTCCGGGACGCAGTATTTT.

The chain employs TRBV27 and TRBJ2-7, with 7 bases that match TRBD1. Per the germline V gene, CDR1 is MNHEY and CDR2 is SMNVEV (reference sequence). The V and J ends lost 1 base and 7 bases, in that order; junction bases with no gene match: 13. The CDR3 is 16 residues long. The CDR3 nucleotides read TGTGCCAGCAGTTTATTTGAGACAGGGTCGTTAGATGAGCAGTACTTC. It translates to CASSLFETGSLDEQYF.

This clonotype was detected only a few times. V is TRBV5-1 and J is TRBJ2-1; 10 positions match TRBD1. From germline, CDR1 is SGHRS and CDR2 YFSETQ. CDR3 length: 15 residues. The V and J ends lost 7 bases and 7 bases, in that order; junction bases with no gene match: 11. DNA for the CDR3: TGCGCCAGCGCATCCGGGACAGGGGCGGGAAATGAGCAGTTCTTC. Protein product: CASASGTGAGNEQFF.

As regards this clonotype: Being one base from a much bigger clone, this may be a read error. The V call is TRBV20-1, the J call TRBJ2-1; a possible D gene is TRBD2 (5 bases). Trimming took off 8 bases at V and 8 bases at J, with 19 bases between the two ends. Looked up from germline, CDR1 is DFQATT and CDR2 is SNEGSKA (reference sequence). This CDR3 has 13 residues. DNA for the CDR3: TGCAGTCTTGCGGCGGTGGCCGGGGATGAGCAGTTCTTC. Translating gives CSLAAVAGDEQFF.

The V gene is TRBV28, the J gene TRBJ2-1, with 9 bases that match TRBD1. V lost 6 bases, J lost 10 bases, and 13 bases stayed unmatched. Germline V gene sequence: CDR1 MDHEN, CDR2 SYDVKM. CDR3 length equals 15 residues. CDR3 region: CASRGGQGVFGEQFF. DNA for the CDR3: TGTGCCAGCAGGGGGGGACAGGGAGTGTTCGGGGAGCAGTTCTTC.

This clonotype came up a few times. The chain has TRBV12-3 or TRBV12-4 and TRBJ1-2, with D possibly TRBD1 on 5 matching bases. The CDR3 is made up of 14 amino acids. The V end lost 8 bases, the J end lost 4 bases, and 17 bases lay between the germline ends. CDR3: CASRRSGRTYGYTF. CDR3 DNA: TGTGCCAGCCGTCGATCGGGGCGCACCTATGGCTACACCTTC.

This chain links TRBV12-3 or TRBV12-4 with TRBJ2-3; D perhaps matches TRBD2 (5 bases). This CDR3 is built from 18 residues. V was clipped by 6 bases and J by 4 bases, with 26 bases between them. CDR3 protein: CASRGMFRRVSLADTQYF. The CDR3 bases are TGTGCCAGCAGGGGGATGTTTAGGCGGGTCAGTCTGGCAGATACGCAGTATTTT.

In this sample, this clonotype turned up a few times. The V gene is TRBV29-1, the J gene TRBJ1-1; a possible D gene is TRBD1 (6 bases). The CDR3 loop spans 11 amino acids. The germline gives CDR1 SQVTM, CDR2 ANQGSEA. V was pared by 7 bases and J by 8 bases, with 14 bases between. DNA of the CDR3: TGCAGCGCAACAGGGAATGCCGAAGCTTTCTTT. Translated: CSATGNAEAFF.

For this clonotype: Since a much larger clone is just one base distant, this may be a read error. The chain couples TRBV28 to TRBJ2-7; perhaps TRBD1 as D (7 bases). The J call may be faulty, since TRBJ2-1 better matches the DNA end. The CDR3 extends over 15 amino acids. CDR1 is MDHEN, CDR2 SYDVKM, per germline. The CDR3 DNA is TGTGCCAGCAGTACCCCCGGGGGCAGGGGGAGTGAGCAGTTCTTC. It yields the protein CASSTPGGRGSEQFF.

This clonotype was detected ten times or more. V and J are TRBV5-1 and TRBJ2-1, with TRBD2 identical over 7 bases. V trimming: 6 bases; J trimming: 3 bases; junction bases outside the gene matches: 6. CDR3 length: 14 amino acids. Germline CDR1 and CDR2: SGHRS and YFSETQ. The CDR3 DNA reads TGCGCCAGCACCAAGTCGGGGGGCTACAATGAGCAGTTCTTC. Translating it yields CASTKSGGYNEQFF.

Only a few counts were recorded for this clonotype. The chain recombines TRBV7-7 with TRBJ2-1, with D maybe TRBD1 (6 bases). Between the trimmed V and J ends, which lost 10 bases and 4 bases, there was a span of 17 bases. Looked up from germline, CDR1 is SSHAT and CDR2 is FNYEAQ (reference sequence). This CDR3 has 14 amino acids. The CDR3 DNA reads TGTGCCATTCGACGGGACAACCGATACAATGAGCAGTTCTTC. It is translated as CAIRRDNRYNEQFF.

The chain combines TRBV20-1 with TRBJ2-1; 13 bases fit TRBD2. Germline CDR1 reads DFQATT; CDR2 reads SNEGSKA (reference sequence). V was clipped by 3 bases and J by 7 bases; unmatched bases: 6. The CDR3 totals 15 residues. The DNA for the CDR3 is TGCAGTGCTAGGCAGGGACTAGCGGGAAGGAATGAGCAGTTCTTC. Amino acid sequence: CSARQGLAGRNEQFF.

The chain combines TRBV4-2 with TRBJ2-1; maybe TRBD2 (5 bases). V gave up 0 bases and J gave up 6 bases, with 18 bases separating them. The CDR3 has 17 residues. Germline-derived CDR1 and CDR2 are LGHNA and YNFKEQ. The CDR3 here is CASSQDASASWGNEQFF. The CDR3 DNA reads as TGTGCCAGCAGCCAAGATGCATCGGCTAGCTGGGGCAATGAGCAGTTCTTC.

The sample holds a few counts of this clonotype. An end of the junction differs from the germline gene, which may be a read error. The chain uses TRBV7-2 and TRBJ1-2; D is perhaps TRBD1 (6 bases). This CDR3 comprises 15 residues. Germline V gene lookup returns CDR1 SGHTA and CDR2 FQGNSA. The CDR3 spells CARSLGGVGGYGYTF. The CDR3 DNA reads TGTGCCCGCAGCTTAGGGGGGGTTGGGGGCTATGGCTACACCTTC.

This clonotype was counted only a few times. Written as DNA, the CDR3 is TGTGCCAGCACCCCCCAAGGACAGCGCTATTCACCCCTCCACTTT. It codes for CASTPQGQRYSPLHF. The genes are TRBV11-2 and TRBJ1-6; tentatively, D is TRBD1 (6 bases). The CDR3 extends over 15 amino acids. With 7 bases removed from V and 8 bases from J, the gap between germline ends came to 18 bases. Looked up from germline, CDR1 is SGHAT and CDR2 is FQNNGV.

The rearrangement uses TRBV10-3 and TRBJ1-6, with unresolved D. The V and J ends lost 4 bases and 9 bases respectively, with 10 bases between them. This CDR3 is built from 13 residues. CDR1 is ENHRY and CDR2 is SYGVKD in the germline V gene. As DNA, the CDR3 is TGTGCCATCAGTGTTGGAGAAGGTTCACCCCTCCACTTT. Amino acids: CAISVGEGSPLHF.